These T cell receptor beta chains were read from a single sample in a study of blood T cell repertoires in COVID-19. TCRdb keeps only in-frame clones here, not all; method: immunoSEQ multiplex PCR. The sample yields fewer than 95,000 clones, around 88% seen once. The sequenced sample consisted of peripheral blood. These receptors were obtained from a man between 60 and 75 years old with acute or convalescent COVID-19. Each CDR3 is given with its conserved first and last residue. The order of the fields is D gene, clone size, J gene, V gene, CDR3 DNA, CDR3 protein. A D gene is named only where the DNA matches it firmly. Clone size is not always given. Where it is, it says once, few, many or a class for expanded clones.

>NA|NA|TRBJ2-7|TRBV6-5
TGTGCCAGCAGTTACGCCGGGGACACCTACTACGAGCAGTACTTC
CASSYAGDTYYEQYF
>NA|NA|TRBJ1-2|TRBV6-6
TGTGCCAGCGGCGGTCTCTATGGCTACACCTTC
CASGGLYGYTF
>NA|NA|TRBJ2-5|TRBV10-1
TGCGCCAGCAGTGAGTTCGGCCGGGGAACCCAGTACTTC
CASSEFGRGTQYF
>TRBD2|NA|TRBJ2-3|TRBV18
TGTGCCAGCTCACTTCGAAGACCTACTAGCGGGGGTAGCACAGATACGCAGTATTTT
CASSLRRPTSGGSTDTQYF
>TRBD1|NA|TRBJ1-5|TRBV6-6
TGTGCCAGCAGTTACAGACAGGGGCAGAGACAGCCCCAGCATTTT
CASSYRQGQRQPQHF
>NA|NA|TRBJ1-2|TRBV18
TGTGCCAGCTCACCACAAACAGGGCCAGAGGGCTACACCTTC
CASSPQTGPEGYTF
>TRBD1|NA|TRBJ2-2|TRBV2
TGTGCCAGCACACAGGGGCGTTCCGGGGAGCTGTTTTTT
CASTQGRSGELFF
>NA|NA|TRBJ1-2|TRBV30
TGTGCCTGGACTCGGGAGTCGGGCTACACCTTC
CAWTRESGYTF
>NA|NA|TRBJ1-3|TRBV4-2
TGTGCCAGCAGCCAAGAGATGTCAGTCTCTGGAAACACCATATATTTT
CASSQEMSVSGNTIYF
>NA|NA|TRBJ2-6|TRBV7-3
TGTGCCAGCAGCTCCTACAGGAGCTCTGGGGCCAACGTCCTGACTTTC
CASSSYRSSGANVLTF
>TRBD1|NA|TRBJ2-7|TRBV10-2
TGCGCCAGCGGGGGGGACAGGGGGCTTGAAGAGCAGTACTTC
CASGGDRGLEEQYF
>NA|NA|TRBJ1-3|TRBV21-1
TGTGCCAGCAGCAAAGCACGTTGTACCGGGACAGCGATCCACTCCACCTCTGGAAACACCATATATTTT
CASSKARCTGTAIHSTSGNTIYF
>NA|NA|TRBJ1-2|TRBV12-3/TRBV12-4
TGTGCCAGCAGGCCAAAGGGGCAACATGGCTACACCTTC
CASRPKGQHGYTF
>NA|NA|TRBJ2-2|TRBV7-3
TGTGCCAGCAGGTTCCAGGGGTCCGGGGAGCTGTTTTTT
CASRFQGSGELFF
>NA|NA|TRBJ2-5|TRBV9
TGTGCCAGCAGCGTAGGAACTTCCCAAGAGACCCAGTACTTC
CASSVGTSQETQYF
>TRBD1|NA|TRBJ1-2|TRBV5-1
TGCGCCAGCAGCTCCCAGGGGGCACACGGCTACACCTTC
CASSSQGAHGYTF
>NA|NA|TRBJ2-5|TRBV12-5
TGTGCTAGTGGTTTGTCAGGTTTTTCGGGAGTAGGAGAGACCCAGTACTTC
CASGLSGFSGVGETQYF
>NA|NA|TRBJ2-1|TRBV7-8
TGTGCCAGCAGCTTAATGGAGGGCATAATTTACAATGAGCAGTTCTTC
CASSLMEGIIYNEQFF
>NA|NA|TRBJ1-5|TRBV30
TGTGCCTGGAGCCCAGGGGCAGGTCAGCCCCAGCATTTT
CAWSPGAGQPQHF
>NA|NA|TRBJ1-4|TRBV7-9
TGTGCCAGCAGCTTAGCGCGACAGAATGAAAAACTGTTTTTT
CASSLARQNEKLFF
>NA|NA|TRBJ1-3|TRBV5-6
TGTGCCAGCAGCTTGCCAGGGGTAGCTGGAAACACCATATATTTT
CASSLPGVAGNTIYF
>TRBD1|NA|TRBJ1-1|TRBV19
TGTGCCAGTAATAAGTGGCAGGGGGGGAACACTGAAGCTTTCTTT
CASNKWQGGNTEAFF
>TRBD2|NA|TRBJ2-7|TRBV5-1
TGCGCCAGCAGCTTGGCCCGGGGGGGGGCCTACGAGCAGTACTTC
CASSLARGGAYEQYF
>TRBD1|NA|TRBJ1-2|TRBV27
TGTGCCAGCAGTGCAGACAGGGGGCTTTATGGCTACACCTTC
CASSADRGLYGYTF
>NA|NA|TRBJ1-1|TRBV6-5
TGTGCCAGCAATCGGGGAAACACTGAAGCTTTCTTT
CASNRGNTEAFF
>TRBD1|few|TRBJ2-3|TRBV7-9
TGTGCCAGCAGCGGAACAGGGGGTTGGAGCACAGATACGCAGTATTTT
CASSGTGGWSTDTQYF
>NA|NA|TRBJ1-4|TRBV5-1
TGCGCCAGCAGCTTGGGGGCCGGACCGGGATGGGCTAATGAAAAACTGTTTTTT
CASSLGAGPGWANEKLFF
>NA|NA|TRBJ1-4|TRBV5-6
TGTGCCAGCAGTGAAGCCGGGACACAAACCCTCCGGGGTGAAAAACTGTTTTTT
CASSEAGTQTLRGEKLFF
>NA|few|TRBJ2-1|TRBV2
TGTGCCAGCAGTTTGGACTTCTACAATGAGCAGTTCTTC
CASSLDFYNEQFF
>NA|NA|TRBJ1-5|TRBV19
TGTGCCAGTAGTATAGATCCAGGTTTCAATCAGCCCCAGCATTTT
CASSIDPGFNQPQHF
>NA|NA|TRBJ2-1|TRBV6-6
TGTGCCAGCACTAATGTGGGGGGTGAGCAGTTCTTC
CASTNVGGEQFF
>NA|NA|TRBJ2-4|TRBV2
TGTGCCAGCAGCGACACTCTAGCCAAAAACATTCAGTACTTC
CASSDTLAKNIQYF
>NA|NA|TRBJ2-2|TRBV24-1
TGTGCCACCCGGGGAGGCCTGAGTACCGGGGAGCTGTTTTTT
CATRGGLSTGELFF
>NA|once|TRBJ2-7|TRBV21-1
TGTGCCAGCAGCAAAGCCCCGGGACAGGGCCAAATTGGGGGCCAGGAGGACGAGCAGTACTTC
CASSKAPGQGQIGGQEDEQYF
>TRBD1|NA|TRBJ1-4|TRBV9
TGTGCCAGCAGCCTGAACCCGACAGGGCCTAATGAAAAACTGTTTTTT
CASSLNPTGPNEKLFF
>TRBD1|NA|TRBJ1-6|TRBV7-8
TGTGCCAGCAGCTCCTTAACAGGGGGAGGATCACCCCTCCACTTT
CASSSLTGGGSPLHF
>TRBD1|NA|TRBJ1-1|TRBV11-2
TGTGCCAGCAGCTTAACCAGGGGGCTTCTCACTGAAGCTTTCTTT
CASSLTRGLLTEAFF
>NA|NA|TRBJ1-5|TRBV7-2
TGTGCCAGCAGTAATACTAATCAGCCCCAGCATTTT
CASSNTNQPQHF
>NA|NA|TRBJ1-2|TRBV19
TGTGCCAGTACCGCCGGTCGGGGGACGGCTATCTATGGCTACACCTTC
CASTAGRGTAIYGYTF
>TRBD2|NA|TRBJ2-5|TRBV5-1
TGCGCCAGCAGCTTGGAAGCGGGGGCTAAAGAGACCCAGTACTTC
CASSLEAGAKETQYF
>TRBD1|NA|TRBJ1-5|TRBV27
TGTGCCAGCAGTTTGACAGGGAAAAGCAATCAGCCCCAGCATTTT
CASSLTGKSNQPQHF
>TRBD1|few|TRBJ2-7|TRBV19
TGTGCCAGCCCGGGACAGGGGAGTAGGCACTACGAGCAGTACTTC
CASPGQGSRHYEQYF